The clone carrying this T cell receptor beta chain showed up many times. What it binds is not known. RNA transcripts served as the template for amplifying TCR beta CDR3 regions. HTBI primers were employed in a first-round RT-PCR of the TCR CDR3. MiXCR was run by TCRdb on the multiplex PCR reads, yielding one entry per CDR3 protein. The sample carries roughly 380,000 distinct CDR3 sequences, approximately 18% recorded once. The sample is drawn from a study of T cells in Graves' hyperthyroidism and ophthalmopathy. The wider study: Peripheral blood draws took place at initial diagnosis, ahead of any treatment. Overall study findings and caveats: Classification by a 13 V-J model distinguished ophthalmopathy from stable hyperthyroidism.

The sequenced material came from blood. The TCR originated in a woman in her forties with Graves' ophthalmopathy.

Here the CDR3 reads CASSSSGANVLTF. The CDR3, as DNA: TGTGCCAGCAGCAGCTCTGGGGCCAACGTCCTGACTTTC. The chain employs TRBV6-2 or TRBV6-3 and TRBJ2-6; D call uncertain. Per germline, CDR1 MNHEY and CDR2 SVGEGT. This CDR3 comprises 13 residues. The V end was cut by 6 bases, the J end by 0 bases, with 3 bases between.